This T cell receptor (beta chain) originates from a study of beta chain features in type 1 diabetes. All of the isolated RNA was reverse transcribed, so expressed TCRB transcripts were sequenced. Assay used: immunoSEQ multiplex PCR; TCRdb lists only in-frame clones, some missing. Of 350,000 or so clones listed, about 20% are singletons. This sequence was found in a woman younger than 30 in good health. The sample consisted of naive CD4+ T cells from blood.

The DNA for the CDR3 is TGCGCCAGCAGCGTCAGGGGTTGGGGCACTGAAGCTTTCTTT. It translates to CASSVRGWGTEAFF. V is TRBV5-1 and J is TRBJ1-1, with D possibly matching TRBD1 (6 bases). V dropped 4 bases and J dropped 4 bases, with 14 bases sitting between them. Looked up from germline, CDR1 is SGHRS and CDR2 is YFSETQ. The CDR3 extends over 14 amino acids. Drawing the rest from reference TRBV5-1 and TRBJ1-1, the complete variable domain is KAGVTQTPRYLIKTRGQQVTLSCSPISGHRSVSWYQQTPGQGLQFLFEYFSETQRNKGNFPGRFSGRQFSNSRSEMNVSTLELGDSALYLCASSVRGWGTEAFFGQGTRLTVV.